A single sample gave rise to the 22 T cell receptor beta chains below, sequenced in a study of T cells in tumors after PD-1 blockade. This table comes from immunoSEQ multiplex PCR, and its TCRdb copy is limited to in-frame clones, with some not included. Of about 47,000 clones in the sample, nearly 80% are singletons; the top ten hold 16%. Sequences were derived from PBMCs, sampled before anti-PD-1 treatment. All receptors come from a human donor with basal cell carcinoma.

This chain joins TRBV28 and TRBJ1-1; 7 bases map to TRBD1. The CDR3 is 14 amino acids. Germline trimming cut 5 bases from V and 4 bases from J; bases unmatched to any gene: 7. Germline V gives CDR1 MDHEN, CDR2 SYDVKM. The CDR3 reads CASSLQGWGTEAFF. The DNA of the CDR3 is TGTGCCAGCAGTCTACAGGGGTGGGGCACTGAAGCTTTCTTT.

The chain employs TRBV6-5 and TRBJ1-4; the match to TRBD1 covers 8 bases. CDR3 length equals 14 residues. After removal of 6 bases from V and 8 bases from J, the junction contained 8 bases not matched to a gene. Germline-derived CDR1 and CDR2 are MNHEY and SVGAGI. The CDR3 here is CASRDAGTGEKLFF. DNA for the CDR3: TGTGCCAGCAGGGACGCTGGGACAGGAGAAAAACTGTTTTTT.

The gene calls are TRBV4-2 and TRBJ2-2; either TRBD1 or TRBD2 may fit D (6 bases each). This CDR3 has 17 residues. Germline CDR1 LGHNA, CDR2 YNFKEQ. The V and J ends lost 0 bases and 2 bases respectively, with 13 bases between them. The CDR3 DNA reads TGTGCCAGCAGCCAAGATAAGGGGGGAGACAACACCGGGGAGCTGTTTTTT. Translating it yields CASSQDKGGDNTGELFF.

This chain uses TRBV19 with TRBJ1-2, with TRBD1 identical over 8 bases. V dropped 5 bases and J dropped 3; count of bases not matched to a gene: 11. The CDR3 length is 16 residues. Germline assignment: CDR1 LNHDA and CDR2 SQIVND (reference sequence). CDR3 sequence (DNA): TGTGCCAGTAGTGCCGGGAGGGACAGGTCCGACTATGGCTACACCTTC. This encodes CASSAGRDRSDYGYTF.

V usage is TRBV9 and J usage is TRBJ2-5, with 10 positions matching TRBD2. Losses at the gene ends were 3 bases for V and 5 bases for J; bases not matched to a gene: 7. CDR1 and CDR2 (germline): SGDLS, YYNGEE. The length of the CDR3 is 15 residues. The CDR3 DNA reads TGTGCCAGCAGCGCCCTAGCGGGAGTTTGGGAGACCCAGTACTTC. This sequence encodes CASSALAGVWETQYF. The whole variable domain, remainder taken from reference TRBV9 and TRBJ2-5, is DSGVTQTPKHLITATGQRVTLRCSPRSGDLSVYWYQQSLDQGLQFLIQYYNGEERAKGNILERFSAQQFPDLHSELNLSSLELGDSALYFCASSALAGVWETQYFGPGTRLLVL.

This sequence joins TRBV24-1 and TRBJ2-3; TRBD1 is a possible D gene (7 bases). V lost 8 bases, J lost 2 bases, and 13 bases lay in between. Germline CDR1 KGHDR, CDR2 SFDVKD. CDR3 length: 14 residues. CDR3 sequence reads: CATTAGQSTDTQYF. The CDR3 nucleotides are TGTGCCACCACTGCGGGACAGTCCACAGATACGCAGTATTTT.

The CDR3 DNA follows: TGTGCCAGCAGCCCGCCGGCGAGCGGGAGGGCCTCCGAGCAGTACTTC. This encodes CASSPPASGRASEQYF. The chain uses TRBV9 and TRBJ2-7, with 10 bases aligning to TRBD2. CDR1 and CDR2 from the germline V gene are SGDLS and YYNGEE. Trimming at V came to 4 bases and at J to 6 bases, leaving 13 bases not matched to a gene. This CDR3 has 16 residues. Based on the CDR3 plus reference TRBV9 and TRBJ2-7, the full variable domain is DSGVTQTPKHLITATGQRVTLRCSPRSGDLSVYWYQQSLDQGLQFLIQYYNGEERAKGNILERFSAQQFPDLHSELNLSSLELGDSALYFCASSPPASGRASEQYFGPGTRLTVT.

The V call is TRBV21-1, the J call TRBJ1-1; the table's D call TRBD1 went unverified against the DNA. TRBV21-1 is a pseudogene. The CDR3 covers 17 residues. The CDR3 DNA is TGTGCCAGCAGCATACCCCTCTCCAGGGGGAGCGGCACTGAAGCTTTCTTT. Protein product: CASSIPLSRGSGTEAFF.

This clone appeared a single time. The chain couples TRBV9 to TRBJ2-7; unclear D gene. V was pared by 0 bases and J by 2 bases, with 9 bases between. This CDR3 region has 14 residues. The germline V gene encodes CDR1 SGDLS and CDR2 YYNGEE. In nucleotides, the CDR3 is TGTGCCAGCAGCGTAGATAACGGGCCCTACGAGCAGTACTTC. It specifies CASSVDNGPYEQYF.

J is TRBJ1-2 and V is TRBV28; TRBD1 aligns across 11 bases. This CDR3 comprises 13 residues. CDR1 and CDR2 (germline): MDHEN, SYDVKM. Germline trimming cut 6 bases from V and 5 bases from J; bases unmatched to any gene: 2. The CDR3 reads CASSGQGAYGYTF. Written as DNA, the CDR3 is TGTGCCAGCAGCGGACAGGGGGCATATGGCTACACCTTC.

V gene TRBV15 combines with J gene TRBJ2-1; TRBD2 agrees at 8 bases. The V segment lost 1 base and the J segment 7 bases; nucleotides outside the gene matches: 6. The CDR3 has 15 residues. The germline V gene encodes CDR1 LNHNV and CDR2 YYDKDF (reference sequence). Written as DNA, the CDR3 is TGTGCCACCAGCAGAGCGGGAGGGAAGTCGAATGAGCAGTTCTTC. Encoded protein: CATSRAGGKSNEQFF.

This chain joins TRBV19 and TRBJ1-5, with unresolved D. The ends were cut back, 0 bases at V and 9 bases at J, with 15 bases in the middle. The V gene's germline CDR1 is LNHDA and CDR2 SQIVND (reference sequence). This CDR3 is 15 amino acids long. The CDR3 sequence is CASSIDLGGAGPQHF. As DNA, the CDR3 is TGTGCCAGTAGTATAGATCTGGGCGGTGCAGGGCCCCAGCATTTT.

The chain uses TRBV13 and TRBJ2-5; D is uncertain. Germline assignment: CDR1 PRHDT and CDR2 FYEKMQ (reference sequence). This CDR3 has 12 residues. V gave up 1 base and J gave up 1 base, with 1 base separating them. CDR3 DNA sequence: TGTGCCAGCAGCTTAGCCCAAGAGACCCAGTACTTC. Translating it yields CASSLAQETQYF.

The V gene is TRBV24-1, the J gene TRBJ1-1, with D possibly matching TRBD1 (5 bases). CDR1 and CDR2 (germline): KGHDR, SFDVKD. CDR3 length: 13 amino acids. The ends were cut back, 7 bases at V and 1 base at J, with 9 bases in the middle. CDR3 sequence: CATSRGQNTEAFF. The CDR3 nucleotides read TGTGCCACCAGCCGAGGACAGAACACTGAAGCTTTCTTT.

This clone was observed a handful of times. Here the CDR3 DNA reads TGTGCCAGTAGTATTGTTGCACCGGATTCACCCCTCCACTTT. This sequence encodes CASSIVAPDSPLHF. The chain employs TRBV19 and TRBJ1-6; D ambiguous. The V gene's germline CDR1 is LNHDA and CDR2 SQIVND (reference sequence). There are 14 residues in the CDR3. With 3 bases removed from V and 8 bases from J, the gap between germline ends came to 11 bases.

V is TRBV6-5 and J is TRBJ1-2; TRBD1 matches at 7 bases. The CDR3 is made up of 14 amino acids. Germline-derived CDR1 and CDR2 are MNHEY and SVGAGI. The V gene end was trimmed by 7 bases and the J gene end by 4 bases; junction bases not matched to a gene: 9. The chain's CDR3 is CASIGDSRVYGYTF. CDR3 bases: TGTGCCAGCATCGGGGACAGTCGGGTCTATGGCTACACCTTC.

The chain joins TRBV11-1 to TRBJ2-7; 9 positions agree with TRBD1. The ends lost 5 bases at V and 2 bases at J; junction bases unmatched: 7. Germline values: CDR1 SGHAT, CDR2 FQDESV (reference sequence). The CDR3 length is 15 residues. The CDR3 is CASSLRRDRAYEQYF. In DNA form, the CDR3 reads TGTGCCAGCAGCCTCCGCCGGGACAGGGCCTACGAGCAGTACTTC.

The V and J genes are TRBV7-2 and TRBJ2-5, with 11 bases matching TRBD1. The CDR3 loop spans 16 amino acids. Trimming at V came to 3 bases and at J to 2 bases, leaving 5 bases not matched to a gene. Germline lookup yields CDR1 SGHTA and CDR2 FQGNSA. The CDR3 nucleotides are TGTGCCAGCAGCTTCTACTGGGACAGGGGGCAAGAGACCCAGTACTTC. Translated, it gives CASSFYWDRGQETQYF. The variable domain in full, with the rest retrieved from reference TRBV7-2 and TRBJ2-5, is GAGVSQSPSNKVTEKGKDVELRCDPISGHTALYWYRQSLGQGLEFLIYFQGNSAPDKSGLPSDRFSAERTGGSVSTLTIQRTQQEDSAVYLCASSFYWDRGQETQYFGPGTRLLVL.

Concerning this clone itself: This CDR3 is also generated by other DNA sequences in the sample. The gene calls are TRBV28 and TRBJ1-5; the D is unclear. The germline CDR1 and CDR2 sequences are MDHEN and SYDVKM. The V and J ends lost 2 bases and 3 bases respectively, with 5 bases between them. The CDR3 is made up of 13 amino acids. The CDR3 protein is CASSLDPNQPQHF. The CDR3 DNA reads as TGTGCCAGCAGTTTAGACCCCAATCAGCCCCAGCATTTT.

A few counts support this clone. The chain has TRBV7-8 and TRBJ1-6, with D perhaps TRBD1 (5 bases). V was trimmed by 0 bases and J by 6 bases, leaving 12 bases between them. The CDR3 is 16 residues long. Germline loops: CDR1 SGHVS, CDR2 FQNEAQ. CDR3 residues: CASSLAQAAINSPLHF. CDR3 DNA sequence: TGTGCCAGCAGCTTAGCACAGGCAGCAATTAATTCACCCCTCCACTTT.

The chain uses TRBV7-3 and TRBJ2-2; tentative D call: TRBD1 (6 bases). Germline V CDR1 and CDR2: SGHTA, FQGTGA. This CDR3 has 15 amino acids. The V and J ends lost 5 bases and 1 base respectively, with 11 bases between them. The CDR3 DNA reads as TGTGCCAGCAGCCGCCTGACAGGGAACACCGGGGAGCTGTTTTTT. It encodes CASSRLTGNTGELFF.

This chain uses TRBV27 with TRBJ2-2, with D perhaps matching TRBD2 (5 bases). CDR1 and CDR2 (germline): MNHEY, SMNVEV (reference sequence). The CDR3 consists of 17 residues. With 1 base removed from V and 3 bases from J, the gap between germline ends came to 15 bases. Written as DNA, the CDR3 is TGTGCCAGCAGTTTATTTCGAGGGCACGGGGACACCGGGGAGCTGTTTTTT. Its translation is CASSLFRGHGDTGELFF.